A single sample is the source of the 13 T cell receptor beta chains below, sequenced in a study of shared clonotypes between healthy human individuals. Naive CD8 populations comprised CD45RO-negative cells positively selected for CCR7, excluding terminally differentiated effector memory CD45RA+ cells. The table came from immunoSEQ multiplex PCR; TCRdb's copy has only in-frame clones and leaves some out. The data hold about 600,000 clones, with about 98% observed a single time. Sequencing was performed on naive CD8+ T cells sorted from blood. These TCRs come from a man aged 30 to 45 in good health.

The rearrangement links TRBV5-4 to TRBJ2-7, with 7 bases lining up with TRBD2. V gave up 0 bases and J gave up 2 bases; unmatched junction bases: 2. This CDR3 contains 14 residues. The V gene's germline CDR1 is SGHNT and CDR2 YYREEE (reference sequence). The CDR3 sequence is CASSLGLAPYEQYF. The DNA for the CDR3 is TGTGCCAGCAGCTTGGGACTAGCACCCTACGAGCAGTACTTC.

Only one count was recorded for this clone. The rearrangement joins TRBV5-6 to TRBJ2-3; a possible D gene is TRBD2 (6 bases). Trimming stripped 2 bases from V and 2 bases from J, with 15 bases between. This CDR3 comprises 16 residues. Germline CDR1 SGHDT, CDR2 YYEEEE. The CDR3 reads CASSLDYSGLTDTQYF. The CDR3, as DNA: TGTGCCAGCAGCTTAGATTATAGCGGACTCACAGATACGCAGTATTTT.

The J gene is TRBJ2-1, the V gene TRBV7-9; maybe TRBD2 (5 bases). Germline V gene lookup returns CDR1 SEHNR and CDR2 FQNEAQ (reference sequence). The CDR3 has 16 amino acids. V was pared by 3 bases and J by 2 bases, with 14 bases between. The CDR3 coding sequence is TGTGCCAGCAGCTTTACTACTAGGGCCCCCTACAATGAGCAGTTCTTC. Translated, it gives CASSFTTRAPYNEQFF.

CDR3 nucleotides: TGCGCCAGCAGGGACAGGGGGAACACTGAAGCTTTCTTT. Its translation: CASRDRGNTEAFF. The V and J genes are TRBV10-2 and TRBJ1-1; 9 bases are shared with TRBD1. The germline CDR1 and CDR2 sequences are WSHSY and SAAADI. V was clipped by 6 bases and J by 1 base; unmatched bases: 0. The CDR3 has 13 residues.

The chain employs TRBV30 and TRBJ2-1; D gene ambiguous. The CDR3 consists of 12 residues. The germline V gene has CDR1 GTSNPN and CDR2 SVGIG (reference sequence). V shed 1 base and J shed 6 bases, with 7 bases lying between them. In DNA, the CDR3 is TGTGCCTGGAGTGCCTTGGGCAATGAGCAGTTCTTC. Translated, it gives CAWSALGNEQFF.

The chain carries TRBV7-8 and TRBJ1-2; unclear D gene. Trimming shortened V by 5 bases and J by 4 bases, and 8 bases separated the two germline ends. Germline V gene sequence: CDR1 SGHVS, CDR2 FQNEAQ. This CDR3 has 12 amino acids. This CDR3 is CASSPRIYGYTF. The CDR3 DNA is TGTGCCAGCAGCCCCCGTATCTATGGCTACACCTTC. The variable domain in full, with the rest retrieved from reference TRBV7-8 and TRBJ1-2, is GAGVSQSPRYKVAKRGQDVALRCDPISGHVSLFWYQQALGQGPEFLTYFQNEAQLDKSGLPSDRFFAERPEGSVSTLKIQRTQQEDSAVYLCASSPRIYGYTFGSGTRLTVV.

Here the CDR3 reads CASSLPGQRTLTEQYF. CDR3 nucleotides: TGTGCCAGCAGTTTACCGGGACAGAGAACCCTCACGGAGCAGTACTTC. The chain couples TRBV27 to TRBJ2-7, with 7 bases fitting TRBD1. The CDR3 spans 16 residues. V dropped 2 bases and J dropped 7; count of bases not matched to a gene: 14. Germline-derived CDR1 and CDR2 are MNHEY and SMNVEV (reference sequence).

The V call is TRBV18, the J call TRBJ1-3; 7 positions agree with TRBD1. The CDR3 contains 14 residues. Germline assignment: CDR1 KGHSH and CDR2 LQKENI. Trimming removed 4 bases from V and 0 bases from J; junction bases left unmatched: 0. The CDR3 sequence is CASSRDSSGNTIYF. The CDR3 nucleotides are TGTGCCAGCTCACGGGACAGCTCTGGAAACACCATATATTTT.

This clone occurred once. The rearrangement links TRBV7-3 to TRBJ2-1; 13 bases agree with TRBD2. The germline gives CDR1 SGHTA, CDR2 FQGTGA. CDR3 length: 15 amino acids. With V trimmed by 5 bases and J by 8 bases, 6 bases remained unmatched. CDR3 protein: CASSPGLAGVDEQFF. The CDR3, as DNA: TGTGCCAGCAGCCCCGGACTAGCGGGAGTTGATGAGCAGTTCTTC.

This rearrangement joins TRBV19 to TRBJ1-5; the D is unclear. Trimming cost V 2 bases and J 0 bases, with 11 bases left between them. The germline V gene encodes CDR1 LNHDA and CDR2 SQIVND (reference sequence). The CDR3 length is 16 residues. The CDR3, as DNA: TGTGCCAGTAGTATACTCAGCGATTATAGCAATCAGCCCCAGCATTTT. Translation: CASSILSDYSNQPQHF.

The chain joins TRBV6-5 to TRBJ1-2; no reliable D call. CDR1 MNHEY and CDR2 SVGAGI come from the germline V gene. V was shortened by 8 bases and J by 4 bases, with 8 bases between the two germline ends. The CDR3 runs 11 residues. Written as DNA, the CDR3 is TGTGCCAGCGGAGGTTTCTATGGCTACACCTTC. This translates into CASGGFYGYTF.

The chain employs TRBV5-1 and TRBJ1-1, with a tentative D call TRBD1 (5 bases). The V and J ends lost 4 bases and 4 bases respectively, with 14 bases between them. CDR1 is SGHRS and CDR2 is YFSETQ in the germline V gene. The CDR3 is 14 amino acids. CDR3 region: CASSDGTLGTEAFF. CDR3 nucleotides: TGCGCCAGCAGCGACGGGACTCTAGGCACTGAAGCTTTCTTT. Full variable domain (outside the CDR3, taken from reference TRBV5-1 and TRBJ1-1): KAGVTQTPRYLIKTRGQQVTLSCSPISGHRSVSWYQQTPGQGLQFLFEYFSETQRNKGNFPGRFSGRQFSNSRSEMNVSTLELGDSALYLCASSDGTLGTEAFFGQGTRLTVV.

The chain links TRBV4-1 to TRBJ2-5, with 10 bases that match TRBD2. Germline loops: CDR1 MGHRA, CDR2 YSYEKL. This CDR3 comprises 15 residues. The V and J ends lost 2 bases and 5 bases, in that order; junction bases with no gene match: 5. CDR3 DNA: TGCGCCAGCAGCCAAACACCTAGCGGGAGCGAGACCCAGTACTTC. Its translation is CASSQTPSGSETQYF.